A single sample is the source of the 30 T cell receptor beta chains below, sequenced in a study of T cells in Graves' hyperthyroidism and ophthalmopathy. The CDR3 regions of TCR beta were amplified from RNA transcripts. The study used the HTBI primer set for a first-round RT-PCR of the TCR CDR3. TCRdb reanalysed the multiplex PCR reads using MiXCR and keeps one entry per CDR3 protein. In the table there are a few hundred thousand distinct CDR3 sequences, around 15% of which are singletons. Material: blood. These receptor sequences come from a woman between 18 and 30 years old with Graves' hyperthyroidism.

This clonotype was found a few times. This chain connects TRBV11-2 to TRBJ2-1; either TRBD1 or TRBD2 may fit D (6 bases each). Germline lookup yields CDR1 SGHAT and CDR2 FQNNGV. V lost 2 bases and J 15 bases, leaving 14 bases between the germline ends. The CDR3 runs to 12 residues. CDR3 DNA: TGTGCCAGCAGCTTACGGGGGCGTGGGCGGTTCTTC. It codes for CASSLRGRGRFF. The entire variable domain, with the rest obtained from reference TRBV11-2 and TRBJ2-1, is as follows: EAGVAQSPRYKIIEKRQSVAFWCNPISGHATLYWYQQILGQGPKLLIQFQNNGVVDDSQLPKDRFSAERLKGVDSTLKIQPAKLEDSAVYLCASSLRGRGRFFGPGTRLTVL.

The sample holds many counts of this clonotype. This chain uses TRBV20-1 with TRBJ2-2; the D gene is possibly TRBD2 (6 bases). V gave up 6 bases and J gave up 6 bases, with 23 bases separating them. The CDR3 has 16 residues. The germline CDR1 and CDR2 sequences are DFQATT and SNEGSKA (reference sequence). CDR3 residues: CSAPKETSLASGELFF. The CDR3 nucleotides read TGCAGTGCCCCAAAAGAGACTAGTTTGGCGTCCGGGGAGCTGTTTTTT.

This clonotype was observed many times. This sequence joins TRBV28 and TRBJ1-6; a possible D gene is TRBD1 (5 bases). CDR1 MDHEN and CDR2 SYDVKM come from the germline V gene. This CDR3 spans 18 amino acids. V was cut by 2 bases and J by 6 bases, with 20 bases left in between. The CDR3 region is CASSLPRTLEGLNSPLHF. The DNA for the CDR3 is TGTGCCAGCAGTTTACCCCGGACCCTCGAGGGGCTTAATTCACCCCTCCACTTT.

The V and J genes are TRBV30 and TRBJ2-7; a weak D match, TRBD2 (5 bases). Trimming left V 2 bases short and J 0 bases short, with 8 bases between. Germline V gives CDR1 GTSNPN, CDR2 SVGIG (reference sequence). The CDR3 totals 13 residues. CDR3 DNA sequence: TGTGCCTGGAGTATAGCGTACTCCTACGAGCAGTACTTC. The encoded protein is CAWSIAYSYEQYF.

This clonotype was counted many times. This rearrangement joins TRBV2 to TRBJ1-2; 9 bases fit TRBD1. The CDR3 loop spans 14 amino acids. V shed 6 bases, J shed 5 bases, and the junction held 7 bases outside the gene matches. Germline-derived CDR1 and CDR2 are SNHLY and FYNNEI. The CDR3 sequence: CASREQGAIYGYTF. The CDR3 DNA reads TGTGCCAGCAGAGAACAGGGGGCTATTTATGGCTACACCTTC.

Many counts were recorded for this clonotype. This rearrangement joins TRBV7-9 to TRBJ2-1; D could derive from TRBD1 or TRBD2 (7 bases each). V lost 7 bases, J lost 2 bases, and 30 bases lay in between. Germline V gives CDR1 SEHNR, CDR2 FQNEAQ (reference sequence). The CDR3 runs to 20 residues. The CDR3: CASIRGAGQGGRRTYNEQFF. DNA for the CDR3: TGTGCCAGCATCCGCGGGGCAGGGCAGGGGGGGAGACGCACCTACAATGAGCAGTTCTTC.

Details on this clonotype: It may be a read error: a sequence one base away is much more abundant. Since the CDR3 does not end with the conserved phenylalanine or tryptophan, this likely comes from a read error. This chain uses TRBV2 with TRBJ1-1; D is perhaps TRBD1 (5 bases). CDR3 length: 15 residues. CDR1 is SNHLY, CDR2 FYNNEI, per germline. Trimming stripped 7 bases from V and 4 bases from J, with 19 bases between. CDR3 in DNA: TGTGCCAGCATGAAAAACGGACATACGAGCACTGAAGCTTTCCTT. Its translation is CASMKNGHTSTEAFL.

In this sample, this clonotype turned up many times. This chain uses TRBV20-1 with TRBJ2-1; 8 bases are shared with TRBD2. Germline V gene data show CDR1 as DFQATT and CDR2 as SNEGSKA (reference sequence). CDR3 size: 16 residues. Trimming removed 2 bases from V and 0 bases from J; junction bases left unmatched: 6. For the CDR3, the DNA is TGCAGTGCTAGACAACTAGCGGCTAGCTCCTACAATGAGCAGTTCTTC. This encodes CSARQLAASSYNEQFF.

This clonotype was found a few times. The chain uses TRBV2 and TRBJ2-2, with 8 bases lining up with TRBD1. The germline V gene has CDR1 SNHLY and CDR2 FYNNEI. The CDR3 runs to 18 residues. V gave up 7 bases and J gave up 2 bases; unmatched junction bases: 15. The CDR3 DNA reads TGTGCCAGCATGGCCCCAGGGGGCGCCGCAATAAACACCGGGGAGCTGTTTTTT. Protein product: CASMAPGGAAINTGELFF.

The CDR3: CSAGGDRGYNEQYF. DNA for the CDR3: TGCAGTGCTGGGGGGGACAGGGGGTACAACGAGCAGTACTTC. The chain uses TRBV20-1 and TRBJ2-7, with 11 bases fitting TRBD1. Germline lookup yields CDR1 DFQATT and CDR2 SNEGSKA (reference sequence). With V trimmed by 5 bases and J by 5 bases, 8 bases remained unmatched. The CDR3 runs 14 residues.

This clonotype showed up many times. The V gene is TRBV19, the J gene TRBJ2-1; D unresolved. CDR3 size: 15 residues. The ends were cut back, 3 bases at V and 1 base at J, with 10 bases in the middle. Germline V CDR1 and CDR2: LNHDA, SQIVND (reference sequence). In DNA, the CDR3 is TGTGCCAGTAGTATGACTGACCTATCCTACAATGAGCAGTTCTTC. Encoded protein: CASSMTDLSYNEQFF. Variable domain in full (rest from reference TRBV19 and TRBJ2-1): DGGITQSPKYLFRKEGQNVTLSCEQNLNHDAMYWYRQDPGQGLRLIYYSQIVNDFQKGDIAEGYSVSREKKESFPLTVTSAQKNPTAFYLCASSMTDLSYNEQFFGPGTRLTVL.

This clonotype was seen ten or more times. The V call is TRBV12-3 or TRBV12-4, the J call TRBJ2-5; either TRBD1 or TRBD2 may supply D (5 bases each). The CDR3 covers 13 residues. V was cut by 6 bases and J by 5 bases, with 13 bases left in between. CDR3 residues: CASSSGTPETQYF. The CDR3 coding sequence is TGTGCCAGCAGCTCCGGGACCCCTGAGACCCAGTACTTC.

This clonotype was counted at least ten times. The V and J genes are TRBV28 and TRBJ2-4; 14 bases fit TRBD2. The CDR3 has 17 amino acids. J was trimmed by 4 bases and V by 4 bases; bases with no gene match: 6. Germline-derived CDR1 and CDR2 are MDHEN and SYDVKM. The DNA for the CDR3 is TGTGCCAGCAGTTACCCCGGACTAGCGGGAGGTAAAAACATTCAGTACTTC. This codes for CASSYPGLAGGKNIQYF.

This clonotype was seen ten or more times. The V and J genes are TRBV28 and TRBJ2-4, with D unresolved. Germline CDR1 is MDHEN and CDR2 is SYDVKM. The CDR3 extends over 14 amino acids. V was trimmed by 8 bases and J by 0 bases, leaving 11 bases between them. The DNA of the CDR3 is TGTGCCAGCGTGGGTCCCATAGCCAAAAACATTCAGTACTTC. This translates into CASVGPIAKNIQYF. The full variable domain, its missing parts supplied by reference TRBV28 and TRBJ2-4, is DVKVTQSSRYLVKRTGEKVFLECVQDMDHENMFWYRQDPGLGLRLIYFSYDVKMKEKGDIPEGYSVSREKKERFSLILESASTNQTSMYLCASVGPIAKNIQYFGAGTRLSVL.

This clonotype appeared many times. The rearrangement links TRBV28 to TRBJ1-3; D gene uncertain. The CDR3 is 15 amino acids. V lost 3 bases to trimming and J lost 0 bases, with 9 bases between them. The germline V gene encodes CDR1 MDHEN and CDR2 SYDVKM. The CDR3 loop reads CASSFRPASGNTIYF. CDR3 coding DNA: TGTGCCAGCAGTTTTCGTCCGGCCTCTGGAAACACCATATATTTT.

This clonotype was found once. The CDR3 DNA reads as TGTGCCAGCAGTACCGGTTGGACTAGCGGGACCACACCCTACGAGCAGTACTTC. Amino acids: CASSTGWTSGTTPYEQYF. The genes are TRBV27 and TRBJ2-7; 12 bases line up with TRBD2. The CDR3 contains 18 residues. Germline lookup yields CDR1 MNHEY and CDR2 SMNVEV (reference sequence). V lost 5 bases to trimming and J lost 2 bases; unmatched junction nucleotides: 13.

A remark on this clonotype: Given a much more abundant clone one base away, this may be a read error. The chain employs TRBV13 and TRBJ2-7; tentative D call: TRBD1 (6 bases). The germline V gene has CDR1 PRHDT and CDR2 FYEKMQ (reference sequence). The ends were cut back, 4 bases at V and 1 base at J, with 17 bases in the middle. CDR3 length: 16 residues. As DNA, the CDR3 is TGTGCCAGCAGCTCGTTAGAGGCCAGGGGATCCTACGAGCAGTACTTC. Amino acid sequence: CASSSLEARGSYEQYF.

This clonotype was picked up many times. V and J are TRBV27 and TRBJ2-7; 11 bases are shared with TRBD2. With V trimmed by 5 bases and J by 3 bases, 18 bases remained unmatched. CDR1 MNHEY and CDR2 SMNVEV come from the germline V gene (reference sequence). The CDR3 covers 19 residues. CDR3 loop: CASSARNSGRAGSFYEQYF. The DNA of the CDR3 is TGTGCCAGCAGTGCCCGCAATAGCGGGAGGGCCGGAAGTTTCTACGAGCAGTACTTC.

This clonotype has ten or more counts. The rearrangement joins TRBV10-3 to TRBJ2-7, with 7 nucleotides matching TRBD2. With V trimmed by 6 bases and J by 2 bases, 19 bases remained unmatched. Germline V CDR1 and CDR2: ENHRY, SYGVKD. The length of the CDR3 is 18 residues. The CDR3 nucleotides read TGTGCCATCAGGTCCAAGCGGGATTTGAACACCCCCGCCTACGAGCAGTACTTC. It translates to CAIRSKRDLNTPAYEQYF.

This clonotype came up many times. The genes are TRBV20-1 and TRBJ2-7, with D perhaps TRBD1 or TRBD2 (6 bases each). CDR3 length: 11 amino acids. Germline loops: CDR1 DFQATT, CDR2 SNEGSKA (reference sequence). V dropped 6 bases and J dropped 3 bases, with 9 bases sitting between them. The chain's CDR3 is CSAEGGYEQYF. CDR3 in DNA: TGCAGTGCGGAGGGGGGCTACGAGCAGTACTTC.

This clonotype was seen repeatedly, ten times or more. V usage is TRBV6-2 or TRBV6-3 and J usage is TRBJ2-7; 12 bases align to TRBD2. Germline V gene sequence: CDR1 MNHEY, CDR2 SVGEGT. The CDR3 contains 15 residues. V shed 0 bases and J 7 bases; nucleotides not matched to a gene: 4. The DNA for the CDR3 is TGTGCCAGCAGTTACTCGACTAGCGGGAGAGGTGAGCAGTACTTC. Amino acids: CASSYSTSGRGEQYF.

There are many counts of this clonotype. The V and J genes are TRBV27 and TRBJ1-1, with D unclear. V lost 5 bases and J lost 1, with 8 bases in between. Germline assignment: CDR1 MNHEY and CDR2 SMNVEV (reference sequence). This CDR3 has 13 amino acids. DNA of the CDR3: TGTGCCAGCAGTCTCCGGGAGAACACTGAAGCTTTCTTT. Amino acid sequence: CASSLRENTEAFF.

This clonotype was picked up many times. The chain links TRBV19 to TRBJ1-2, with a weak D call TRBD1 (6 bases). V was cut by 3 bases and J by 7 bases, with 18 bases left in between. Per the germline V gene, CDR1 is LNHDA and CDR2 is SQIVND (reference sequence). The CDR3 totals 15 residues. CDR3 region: CASSMDSPTSPGYTF. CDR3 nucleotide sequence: TGTGCCAGTAGTATGGACAGCCCGACAAGTCCTGGCTACACCTTC.

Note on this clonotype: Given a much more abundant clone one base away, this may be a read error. The CDR3 nucleotides read TGTGCCAGCGGCCTGGGACCAGCTGGCACCATATATTTT. Protein product: CASGLGPAGTIYF. This rearrangement joins TRBV7-2 to TRBJ1-3; D is possibly TRBD1 (5 bases). V dropped 8 bases and J dropped 9 bases, with 17 bases sitting between them. In germline, CDR1 is SGHTA, CDR2 FQGNSA. CDR3 size: 13 residues.

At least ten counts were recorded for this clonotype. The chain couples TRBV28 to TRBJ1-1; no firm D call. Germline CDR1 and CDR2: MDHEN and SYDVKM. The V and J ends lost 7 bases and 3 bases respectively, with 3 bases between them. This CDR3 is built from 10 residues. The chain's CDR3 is CASKDTEAFF. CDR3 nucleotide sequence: TGTGCCAGCAAGGACACTGAAGCTTTCTTT.

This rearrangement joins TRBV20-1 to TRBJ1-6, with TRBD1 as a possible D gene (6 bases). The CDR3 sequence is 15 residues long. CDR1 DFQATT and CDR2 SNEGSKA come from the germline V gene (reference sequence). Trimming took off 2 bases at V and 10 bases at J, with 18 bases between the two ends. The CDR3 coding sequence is TGCAGTGCTAGACCTGGGCAGGGGAGTAACTCACCCCTCCACTTT. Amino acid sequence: CSARPGQGSNSPLHF.

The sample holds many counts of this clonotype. CDR3 residues: CSASSLAGARGKETQYF. In nucleotides, the CDR3 is TGCAGTGCTAGTTCGCTAGCGGGAGCAAGGGGAAAGGAGACCCAGTACTTC. V and J are TRBV20-1 and TRBJ2-5; 10 positions match TRBD2. In germline, CDR1 is DFQATT, CDR2 SNEGSKA (reference sequence). V lost 3 bases to trimming and J lost 5 bases; unmatched junction nucleotides: 15. The CDR3 has 17 amino acids.

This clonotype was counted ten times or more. CDR3 coding DNA: TGTGCCAGCTCACCGACTAGCGGGAGGGCCGGGTCCTACGAGCAGTACTTC. Its translation is CASSPTSGRAGSYEQYF. The rearrangement links TRBV18 to TRBJ2-7; TRBD2 aligns across 14 bases. The CDR3 sequence is 17 residues long. V dropped 3 bases and J dropped 1; count of bases not matched to a gene: 5. CDR1 KGHSH and CDR2 LQKENI come from the germline V gene.

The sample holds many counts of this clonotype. CDR3 sequence: CASSSTGEPGDTQYF. The CDR3 DNA is TGTGCCAGCAGTTCTACAGGGGAGCCCGGGGATACGCAGTATTTT. The chain uses TRBV7-3 and TRBJ2-3; TRBD1 aligns across 7 bases. Germline loops: CDR1 SGHTA, CDR2 FQGTGA. After removal of 6 bases from V and 6 bases from J, the junction contained 12 bases not matched to a gene. This CDR3 contains 15 residues.

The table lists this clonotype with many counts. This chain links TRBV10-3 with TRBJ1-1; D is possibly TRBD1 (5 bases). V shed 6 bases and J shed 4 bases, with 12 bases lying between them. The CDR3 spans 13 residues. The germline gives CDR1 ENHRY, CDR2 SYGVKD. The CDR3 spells CAISQDRITEAFF. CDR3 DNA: TGTGCCATCAGCCAAGACAGAATCACTGAAGCTTTCTTT.